The rows below give T cell receptor beta chains drawn from one sample of a study of regulatory T cells in long-lasting Graves disease. TCRdb recomputed calls from the multiplex PCR reads with MiXCR, one row per CDR3 protein. The sample consists of around 250,000 distinct CDR3 sequences, roughly 18% of them appearing once. A further study also used this sample, focusing on T cells in Graves' hyperthyroidism and ophthalmopathy.

The sequences come from peripheral blood mononuclear cells (PBMCs), collected at new diagnosis, from a patient treated with antithyroid drugs. Receptors originate from a woman in her thirties with Graves disease. CDR3s include the opening cysteine and the closing phenylalanine or tryptophan. The D gene is left open where the match is weak. Only some rows state a clone size, as once, few, many or a class for expanded clones.

abundance	v_gene	j_gene	d_gene	CDR3aa	CDR3nt
many	TRBV11-2	TRBJ2-2	NA	CASSPPAGLSTGELFF	TGTGCCAGCAGCCCCCCGGCCGGATTGAGCACCGGGGAGCTGTTTTTT
NA	TRBV12-5	TRBJ2-2	NA	CASGLVLADNAGELFF	TGTGCTAGTGGTTTGGTACTGGCAGATAACGCCGGGGAGCTGTTTTTT
many	TRBV6-1	TRBJ2-7	NA	CASSERSLLYEQYF	TGTGCCAGCAGTGAAAGGAGCCTCCTCTACGAGCAGTACTTC
many	TRBV6-1	TRBJ2-7	NA	CASSPSYLGPEQYF	TGTGCCAGCAGTCCGAGTTACCTTGGACCCGAGCAGTACTTC
NA	TRBV4-1	TRBJ1-3	NA	CASSQGPRGSGNTIYF	TGCGCCAGCAGCCAAGGACCGAGGGGGTCTGGAAACACCATATATTTT
NA	TRBV5-1	TRBJ2-5	NA	CASSLESDNQETQYF	TGCGCCAGCAGCTTGGAGAGCGATAACCAAGAGACCCAGTACTTC
many	TRBV20-1	TRBJ1-1	NA	CSARGAQGNTEAFF	TGCAGTGCTAGAGGGGCACAGGGTAACACTGAAGCTTTCTTT
many	TRBV3-1	TRBJ1-6	NA	CASSLGTFVSSYNSPLHF	TGTGCCAGCAGCCTTGGGACTTTCGTTAGCTCCTATAATTCACCCCTCCACTTT
many	TRBV2	TRBJ1-6	NA	CASSVGLNSPLHF	TGTGCCAGCAGTGTAGGGCTAAATTCACCCCTCCACTTT
once	TRBV7-2	TRBJ2-7	NA	CASSLAEARGEQYF	TGTGCCAGCAGCTTAGCGGAGGCCAGGGGCGAGCAGTACTTC
many	TRBV5-8	TRBJ2-7	NA	CASSQGLTEIYEQYF	TGTGCCAGCAGCCAGGGACTCACCGAAATCTACGAGCAGTACTTC
many	TRBV2	TRBJ1-1	TRBD1	CASSEAGTGVARNTEAFF	TGTGCCAGCAGTGAAGCCGGGACAGGGGTTGCGAGGAACACTGAAGCTTTCTTT
many	TRBV20-1	TRBJ2-3	NA	CSARAETGQGGTSTDTQYF	TGCAGTGCTAGAGCCGAAACAGGGCAAGGCGGGACTAGCACAGATACGCAGTATTTT
once	TRBV11-2	TRBJ2-1	TRBD2	CASSIWTSGGWNEQFF	TGTGCCAGCAGCATATGGACTAGCGGGGGGTGGAATGAGCAGTTCTTC
many	TRBV28	TRBJ1-4	NA	CASSLGTKAEKLFF	TGTGCCAGCAGTTTAGGGACGAAGGCTGAAAAACTGTTTTTT
NA	TRBV3-1	TRBJ1-1	TRBD1	CASSQVGTGGTKAFF	TGTGCCAGCAGCCAAGTGGGGACAGGGGGCACGAAAGCTTTCTTT
many	TRBV11-2	TRBJ1-2	NA	CASSLRGEFSGGYTF	TGTGCCAGCAGCTTAAGGGGGGAATTCTCGGGTGGCTACACCTTC
many	TRBV6-1	TRBJ1-2	NA	CASISAGRPDGYTF	TGTGCCAGCATTTCAGCCGGACGCCCCGACGGCTACACCTTC
once	TRBV5-1	TRBJ2-3	NA	CASSSRQDPTDTQYF	TGCGCCAGCAGCTCCCGACAGGATCCCACAGATACGCAGTATTTT
few	TRBV6-5	TRBJ1-4	NA	CASSKTPYNEKLFF	TGTGCCAGCAGCAAGACGCCGTATAATGAAAAACTGTTTTTT
once	TRBV3-1	TRBJ1-2	NA	CASSLPRGGYGYTF	TGTGCCAGCAGTTTGCCGCGGGGAGGGTATGGCTACACCTTC
once	TRBV11-1	TRBJ1-1	NA	CASSFGTGITEAFF	TGTGCCAGCAGCTTCGGCACAGGGATCACTGAAGCTTTCTTT
many	TRBV6-1	TRBJ2-2	TRBD1	CASSEARGQGARSGELFF	TGTGCCAGCAGTGAAGCGCGAGGACAGGGGGCGAGATCCGGGGAGCTGTTTTTT
NA	TRBV20-1	TRBJ1-2	NA	CSAREGLRGYTF	TGCAGTGCTAGGGAGGGACTTCGGGGCTACACCTTC
many	TRBV7-9	TRBJ1-1	NA	CASSPGREAFF	TGTGCCAGCAGCCCGGGGAGGGAAGCTTTCTTT
many	TRBV18	TRBJ2-4	TRBD2	CASSPPLAGGDIQYF	TGTGCCAGCTCACCACCCTTAGCGGGGGGAGACATTCAGTACTTC
many	TRBV6-2/TRBV6-3	TRBJ1-2	NA	CASRGVRDLYGYTF	TGTGCCAGCAGGGGAGTTAGGGACCTCTATGGCTACACCTTC
many	TRBV7-9	TRBJ2-7	TRBD2	CASSLALAGDPYEQYF	TGTGCCAGCAGCTTAGCGCTAGCGGGGGACCCCTACGAGCAGTACTTC
few	TRBV6-5	TRBJ2-3	TRBD1	CASSYGRGQTDTQYF	TGTGCCAGCAGTTACGGCAGGGGGCAGACAGATACGCAGTATTTT
many	TRBV12-3/TRBV12-4	TRBJ1-1	NA	CASSLEIGRDTEAFF	TGTGCCAGCAGCTTGGAGATTGGACGCGACACTGAAGCTTTCTTT
many	TRBV10-2	TRBJ2-1	NA	CASTEGGGEQFF	TGCGCCAGCACCGAGGGGGGCGGTGAGCAGTTCTTC
many	TRBV7-2	TRBJ2-5	NA	CASSLEIWGGETQYF	TGTGCCAGCAGCTTAGAAATTTGGGGCGGAGAGACCCAGTACTTC
many	TRBV2	TRBJ2-7	NA	CASSLQGSEQYF	TGTGCCAGCAGCCTACAGGGAAGCGAGCAGTACTTC
many	TRBV12-3/TRBV12-4	TRBJ1-2	NA	CASSAGRILGGYTF	TGTGCCAGCAGTGCGGGACGGATACTCGGCGGCTACACCTTC
many	TRBV5-6	TRBJ1-2	TRBD1	CASSARSSGQSHYGYTF	TGTGCCAGCAGCGCCCGTTCTTCGGGACAGAGTCACTATGGCTACACCTTC
many	TRBV11-2	TRBJ2-2	NA	CASSFLANTGELFF	TGTGCCAGCAGCTTTCTTGCGAACACCGGGGAGCTGTTTTTT
many	TRBV3-1	TRBJ1-2	NA	CASNGGQNYGYTF	TGTGCCAGCAACGGTGGACAGAACTATGGCTACACCTTC
many	TRBV4-1	TRBJ1-1	NA	CASRPLRGNTEAFF	TGCGCCAGCAGGCCCCTCCGAGGGAACACTGAAGCTTTCTTT
many	TRBV6-2/TRBV6-3	TRBJ2-1	TRBD1	CAISAPGQNNEQFF	TGTGCCATCAGTGCCCCGGGACAGAACAATGAGCAGTTCTTC